This T cell receptor beta chain was sequenced in a study of Graves' ophthalmopathy and Graves' hyperthyroidism (dated by TCRdb to the late 2010s). General notes on the study: Peripheral blood was collected before any treatment was given, at the time of initial diagnosis. The study used TCR beta repertoire signatures to distinguish Graves' ophthalmopathy from Graves' hyperthyroidism and to predict progression to ophthalmopathy. The independent validation cohort included approximately 19 hyperthyroidism patients plus 17 patients who later progressed from hyperthyroidism to ophthalmopathy. To explore V-J signatures distinguishing ophthalmopathy from hyperthyroidism, a discovery set of about a hundred patients (roughly 45 ophthalmopathy, over 55 stable hyperthyroidism) was enrolled. In over 5 hyperthyroidism patients, the T-cell repertoire of thyroid tissue was compared with the T-cell repertoire of blood. In total, over 130 blood samples were TCR-sequenced: 43 ophthalmopathy, some 80 hyperthyroidism and some 17 hyperthyroidism-to-ophthalmopathy patients. Following sampling, methimazole starting at 30 mg daily was administered to hyperthyroidism patients, and high-dose intravenous methylprednisolone was administered to ophthalmopathy patients. What the work shows at the level of the full study, not this receptor alone: No statistical method was used to predetermine the sample size, and group allocation was not hidden from the investigators. Ophthalmopathy was separated from stable hyperthyroidism by the 13-signature model with 87.88% sensitivity and around 81% specificity in cross-validation and with 80%/75% in the test set. In validation, the model predicted ophthalmopathy progression with 70.59% sensitivity and about 73% specificity; more than ten predicted patients were CT-confirmed with GO in a median of approximately six months. Among expanded thyroid clonotypes with frequency above 0.001, most also showed up in blood, which suggests that blood repertoires may reflect the thyroid immune response.

This clonotype was seen a handful of times. Its antigen has not been determined. There are no base qualities to consult, and no much larger clone falls within one base. Including the terminal cysteine and phenylalanine, the CDR3 comprises 11 residues. Kept here is only the CDR3 DNA, which spans 33 bases and is read in frame from base 1. At the junction V is shortened by 5 bases and J by 7 bases, with 8 bases in between. CDR1 and CDR2 (SGHAT, FQNNGV) derive from the germline V gene. Hyperthyroidism was defined as stable when no progression to ophthalmopathy occurred within 18 months of follow-up. Patients with hyperthyroidism were aged 18 to 65 years, had been newly diagnosed, and had a disease duration of less than 2 months. Patients were excluded if they had other autoimmune diseases, uncontrolled infections, pregnancy or lactation. Diagnosis relied on clinical symptoms, serum thyroxine, TRAb, thyroid ultrasound and orbital computed tomography. Ficoll-Paque density gradient centrifugation was used to isolate PBMCs from about 10 ml of fresh peripheral blood. Total RNA was extracted using Trizol reagent, and RNA quality was checked on an Agilent 2100 Bioanalyzer.

For repertoire sequencing, TCR beta CDR3 regions were amplified from RNA transcripts. HTBI primers and the Qiagen OneStep RT-PCR kit were used in a first-round RT-PCR, which was followed by a second-round multiplex PCR, size selection and purification. Sequencing of the libraries was carried out on an Illumina HiSeq2000 in paired-end mode with 100 bp reads. Processing in the source paper ran as follows. Reads were processed with SOAPnuke, discarding reads with adapters, uncalled bases, mean Phred below 15, or no exact constant-primer or identifier match. COPE v1.2.5 was used to merge the high-quality paired reads. Unique nucleotide sequences were defined as clonotypes and aligned to IMGT TRB V, D and J references using MiTCR v1.1. Only V-J combinations with frequency above 0.0001 were analysed, covering 99.2% of repertoires. A TCR clonal expansion and chaos score per V-J combination was defined as the ratio of F50 clonal expansion to chaos observed in the TCRdist matrix. Welch's t-statistics and random forest were used to reduce features to over ten V-J combinations, which were fed into a naive Bayes classifier. The similarity between thyroid and blood repertoires was quantified using the Morisita-Horn index. The public reads were run again by TCRdb, first through fastp at Q25 and then through MiXCR, and only productive beta chains were kept. Each CDR3 protein gets just one entry, which takes the most common genes and DNA from the rows behind it. The V and J calls here are based on TCRdb, not the publication. The sample has a few hundred thousand distinct CDR3 sequences on record, about a sixth of them singletons. Jointly, the top ten make up 2.4% of the sample.

This clonotype was obtained from an adult woman with stable Graves' hyperthyroidism. Specimen: peripheral blood. The chain was built from TRBV11-2 and TRBJ1-1; TRBD1 is a possible D gene, resting on 5 matching bases. The CDR3 region has the sequence CASSRDGEAFF. Read as DNA, the sequence is TGTGCCAGCAGCCGGGACGGTGAAGCTTTCTTT.